Described below is a single T cell receptor (beta chain) sequence and its context. The data originate from a study of blood T cell repertoires in COVID-19. Looking at the study overall: COVID-19 samples, acute and convalescent, were from the United States, Italy and Spain.

Source study methods: Estimation of nucleated cell counts relied on the amplification of reference gene primers. Using immunoSEQ multiplex PCR, the repertoire was profiled, and TCRdb retains in-frame clones only, with some absent. V and J calls and clone size are as listed in that table; D and trimming were resolved from the DNA. The table lists 150,000 to 200,000 clones, more than 80% of them singletons. CDR1 is LGHDT and CDR2 is YNNKEL in the germline V gene (reference sequence). The V and J ends lost 1 base and 6 bases respectively, with 13 bases between them. The CDR3 covers 16 residues. The receptor was isolated from a human donor in a cohort sampled during active COVID-19. This rearrangement joins TRBV3-1 (or the pseudogene TRBV3-2) to TRBJ1-6; tentative D call: TRBD1 (5 bases). The material sequenced was peripheral blood. The CDR3 DNA reads as TGTGCCAGCAGCCAAGTCCAGGGAAATGTTAATTCACCCCTCCACTTT. Encoded protein: CASSQVQGNVNSPLHF.